This T cell receptor (beta chain) was recovered during a study of CD8 T cells in ankylosing spondylitis. Study-wide points: A TCR beta motif of roughly 8 highly homologous variants seemed to mark ankylosing spondylitis blood. According to the report, clones linked to the disease were significantly enriched in matched synovial fluid samples taken from ankylosing spondylitis patients. Researchers report that disease-linked clones proved CD8+ and relatively rare in peripheral blood.

This clonotype was counted at least ten times. Its antigen remains unidentified. Libraries of TCR beta came from quantitative 5'-RACE with molecular barcodes. TCRdb analysed the 5' RACE reads with MiXCR anew, one entry per CDR3 protein. Counted here are some 800,000 distinct CDR3 sequences, roughly 12% occurring once; the ten biggest clones make up about 0.49%. In germline, CDR1 is DFQATT, CDR2 SNEGSKA (reference sequence). The CDR3 runs to 16 residues. V gave up 6 bases and J gave up 0 bases, with 17 bases separating them. V is TRBV20-1 and J is TRBJ1-4; D may be TRBD1 (5 bases). Input material: blood, either unsorted or a sorted T cell fraction (not recorded which). This TCR was recovered from a male donor with ankylosing spondylitis. CDR3 sequence: CSATGQGISTNEKLFF. For the CDR3, the DNA is TGCAGTGCCACGGGGCAGGGAATTTCAACTAATGAAAAACTGTTTTTT.